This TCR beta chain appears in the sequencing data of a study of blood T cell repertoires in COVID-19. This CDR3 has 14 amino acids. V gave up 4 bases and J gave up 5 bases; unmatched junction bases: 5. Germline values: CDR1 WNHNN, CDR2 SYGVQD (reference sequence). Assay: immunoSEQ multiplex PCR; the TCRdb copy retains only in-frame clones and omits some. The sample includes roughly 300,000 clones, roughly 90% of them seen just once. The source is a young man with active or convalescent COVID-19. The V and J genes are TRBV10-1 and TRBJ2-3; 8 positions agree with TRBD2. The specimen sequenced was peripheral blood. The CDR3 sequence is CASSAAGAVDTQYF. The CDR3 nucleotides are TGCGCCAGCAGTGCAGCGGGGGCGGTAGATACGCAGTATTTT.